Presented here are 3 T cell receptor beta chains from one specimen sequenced in a study of technical replicates of blood from a few donors. Here immunoSEQ multiplex PCR was the method, and the copy in TCRdb shows in-frame clones only, minus some. Found here are 95,000 to 100,000 clones, under 96% of them singletons; the top ten hold 0.21%. Sequenced sample: T cells isolated from PBMCs. The receptors were gathered from a human donor in good health.

This chain links TRBV6-6 with TRBJ1-5; maybe TRBD1 (5 bases). V lost 6 bases and J 5 bases, leaving 8 bases between the germline ends. Germline V lookup: CDR1 MNHNY, CDR2 SVGAGI (reference sequence). The CDR3 has 12 amino acids. The CDR3 here is CASSDSYQPQHF. The CDR3 DNA is TGTGCCAGCAGCGACAGTTATCAGCCCCAGCATTTT.

This chain joins TRBV7-2 and TRBJ2-1, with D perhaps TRBD1 (6 bases). V lost 1 base and J 1 base, leaving 14 bases between the germline ends. Germline assignment: CDR1 SGHTA and CDR2 FQGNSA. The CDR3 extends over 17 amino acids. CDR3 protein: CASSLVRGTGSYNEQFF. In nucleotides, the CDR3 is TGTGCCAGCAGCTTAGTCAGGGGAACGGGGTCCTACAATGAGCAGTTCTTC.

V gene TRBV6-5 combines with J gene TRBJ2-7, with TRBD2 as a possible D gene (7 bases). Trimming pared 8 bases from V and 4 bases from J, leaving 15 bases between. This CDR3 is 13 amino acids long. Germline V gene sequence: CDR1 MNHEY, CDR2 SVGAGI. CDR3 in amino acids: CASAQGRAYEQYF. CDR3 sequence (DNA): TGTGCCAGCGCTCAGGGGAGGGCTTACGAGCAGTACTTC.